These 15 T cell receptor beta chains were sequenced from one sample in a study of T cell repertoires in cytomegalovirus infection. TCRdb re-derived calls from the reads in MiXCR, one entry per CDR3 protein. In the table there are 160,000 or so distinct CDR3 sequences, 15% to 20% of which are singletons. Sequenced material: CD8+ T cells from PBMCs. Source of these receptors: a human donor in good health (CMV status not recorded). Some clones in this sample may be carry-over from other donors' samples.

The CDR3 DNA sequence: TGTGCCAGCAGTCCTCGGGACATCGATGACAGGCAGTACTTC. It codes for CASSPRDIDDRQYF. V and J are TRBV6-2 or TRBV6-3 and TRBJ2-4, with D tentatively TRBD1 (6 bases). The V gene's germline CDR1 is MNHEY and CDR2 SVGEGT. Trimming left V 5 bases short and J 13 bases short, with 21 bases between. This CDR3 region has 14 residues.

The table lists this clonotype with a few counts. The gene calls are TRBV12-3 or TRBV12-4 and TRBJ2-1; D gene ambiguous. The V end lost 7 bases, the J end lost 15 bases, and 22 bases lay between the germline ends. This CDR3 region has 13 residues. The CDR3 spells CASTVGSPVPRFF. The DNA of the CDR3 is TGTGCCAGCACCGTGGGATCCCCGGTCCCCCGGTTCTTC.

The chain has TRBV28 and TRBJ2-3; D uncertain. Deletions cut 3 bases from V and 0 bases from J, with 7 bases between. CDR1 MDHEN and CDR2 SYDVKM come from the germline V gene. The CDR3 runs 14 residues. The CDR3 DNA reads TGTGCCAGCAGTTTCCTCTCGAGCACAGATACGCAGTATTTT. It translates to CASSFLSSTDTQYF.

In this sample, this clonotype turned up a few times. CDR3 sequence (DNA): TGTGCCAGCAGCGTCAACAGGGACAGTAACTATGGCTACACCTTC. As protein: CASSVNRDSNYGYTF. The rearrangement links TRBV9 to TRBJ1-2, with 7 bases matching TRBD1. This CDR3 is 15 amino acids long. The germline V gene encodes CDR1 SGDLS and CDR2 YYNGEE. The trim removed 2 bases at V and 1 base at J, leaving 5 bases unmatched.

The rearrangement uses TRBV6-6 and TRBJ2-2; D could derive from TRBD1 or TRBD2 (5 bases each). Per the germline V gene, CDR1 is MNHNY and CDR2 is SVGAGI (reference sequence). This CDR3 has 15 residues. V was shortened by 4 bases and J by 7 bases, with 16 bases between the two germline ends. The CDR3 DNA reads as TGTGCCAGCAGTTCGATCAGGGACGTGGGCGGGGAGCTGTTTTTT. This encodes CASSSIRDVGGELFF.

J is TRBJ2-1 and V is TRBV7-6, with unresolved D. Germline lookup yields CDR1 SGHVS and CDR2 FNYEAQ. The V and J ends lost 3 bases and 9 bases respectively, with 15 bases between them. The CDR3 has 14 residues. The CDR3 sequence: CASSFETARVEQFF. Written as DNA, the CDR3 is TGTGCCAGCAGCTTCGAGACCGCTCGGGTTGAGCAGTTCTTC.

The table lists this clonotype with a few counts. V gene TRBV28 combines with J gene TRBJ1-4; 10 bases align to TRBD1. The CDR3 length is 14 residues. Germline V gene lookup returns CDR1 MDHEN and CDR2 SYDVKM. The J segment lost 7 bases and the V segment lost 6 bases, leaving 5 bases of the junction unmatched. The CDR3 spells CASRLGQGGEKLFF. In DNA form, the CDR3 reads TGTGCCAGCAGACTAGGACAGGGGGGTGAAAAACTGTTTTTT.

This clonotype has more than one count but fewer than ten. This rearrangement joins TRBV14 to TRBJ1-2; perhaps TRBD1 as D (5 bases). This CDR3 comprises 12 residues. The germline V gene has CDR1 SGHDN and CDR2 FVKESK. V was clipped by 1 base and J by 8 bases, with 8 bases between them. The CDR3 region has the DNA TGTGCCAGCAGCCAAGGATGGGACGGCTACACCTTC. This codes for CASSQGWDGYTF.

The chain combines TRBV5-1 with TRBJ2-5, with D possibly TRBD2 on 5 matching bases. From germline, CDR1 is SGHRS and CDR2 YFSETQ. V was clipped by 4 bases and J by 5 bases, with 18 bases between them. CDR3 length equals 15 residues. DNA of the CDR3: TGCGCCAGCAGCCTACGAGCAGAGGGATGGGAGACCCAGTACTTC. Its protein product is CASSLRAEGWETQYF.

This clonotype was recorded at least ten times. The CDR3 is CASSLGGYPYNEQFF. As DNA, the CDR3 is TGTGCCAGCAGCTTGGGCGGTTACCCCTACAATGAGCAGTTCTTC. The rearrangement joins TRBV7-9 to TRBJ2-1; D remains ambiguous. V lost 3 bases and J 2 bases, leaving 11 bases between the germline ends. Germline CDR1 SEHNR, CDR2 FQNEAQ (reference sequence). This CDR3 comprises 15 residues.

CDR3 DNA: TGTGCCAGCAGCCTACCCCAGGGGAGGAACCCCACAGATACGCAGTATTTT. Translated: CASSLPQGRNPTDTQYF. This chain links TRBV7-9 with TRBJ2-3; D is perhaps TRBD1 or TRBD2 (6 bases each). The CDR3 runs 17 residues. Per germline, CDR1 SEHNR and CDR2 FQNEAQ (reference sequence). Trimming stripped 5 bases from V and 2 bases from J, with 20 bases between.

This sequence joins TRBV7-8 and TRBJ2-3; 7 bases are a match to TRBD2. Trimming at V came to 8 bases and at J to 2 bases, leaving 7 bases not matched to a gene. Germline V CDR1 and CDR2: SGHVS, FQNEAQ. The CDR3 extends over 14 amino acids. The CDR3 sequence: CASLLADFTDTQYF. The CDR3, as DNA: TGTGCCAGCCTTCTAGCGGACTTCACAGATACGCAGTATTTT.

The chain recombines TRBV7-2 with TRBJ2-3, with D perhaps given as TRBD1 or TRBD2 (6 bases each). Germline CDR1 reads SGHTA; CDR2 reads FQGNSA. CDR3 length equals 17 residues. The V and J ends lost 5 bases and 0 bases respectively, with 18 bases between them. CDR3 in amino acids: CASSLRRGVSSTDTQYF. CDR3 nucleotide sequence: TGTGCCAGCAGCCTCCGTAGGGGGGTCTCCAGCACAGATACGCAGTATTTT.

The chain is built from TRBV7-6 and TRBJ2-7; D may match TRBD1 or TRBD2 (7 bases each). Trimming shortened V by 1 base and J by 2 bases, and 18 bases separated the two germline ends. The CDR3 contains 17 residues. The V gene's germline CDR1 is SGHVS and CDR2 FNYEAQ. The CDR3 sequence: CASSLGEGAAHPYEQYF. The CDR3 nucleotides are TGTGCCAGCAGCTTAGGGGAGGGGGCGGCCCATCCCTACGAGCAGTACTTC.

This clonotype was seen a few times. V and J are TRBV4-3 and TRBJ2-3, with 11 bases that match TRBD1. CDR1 and CDR2 (germline): LGHNA, YSLEER. Unmatched junction bases numbered 3, after V lost 0 bases and J lost 4 bases. CDR3 size: 16 residues. CDR3 loop: CASSQDPGQGADTQYF. The DNA for the CDR3 is TGCGCCAGCAGCCAAGATCCGGGACAGGGGGCAGATACGCAGTATTTT.